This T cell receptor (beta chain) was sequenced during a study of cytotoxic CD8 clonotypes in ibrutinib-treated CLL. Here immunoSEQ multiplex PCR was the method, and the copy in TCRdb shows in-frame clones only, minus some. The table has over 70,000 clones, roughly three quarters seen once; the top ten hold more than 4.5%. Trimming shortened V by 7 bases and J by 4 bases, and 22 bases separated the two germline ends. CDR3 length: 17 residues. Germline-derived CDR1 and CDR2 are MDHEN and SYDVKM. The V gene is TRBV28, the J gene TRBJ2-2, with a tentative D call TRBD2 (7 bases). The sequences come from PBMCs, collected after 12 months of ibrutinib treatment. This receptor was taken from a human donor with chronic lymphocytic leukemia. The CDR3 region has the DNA TGTGCCAGCAACTCCTTAGGGGGAGGGCCGGGCACCGGGGAGCTGTTTTTT. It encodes CASNSLGGGPGTGELFF.